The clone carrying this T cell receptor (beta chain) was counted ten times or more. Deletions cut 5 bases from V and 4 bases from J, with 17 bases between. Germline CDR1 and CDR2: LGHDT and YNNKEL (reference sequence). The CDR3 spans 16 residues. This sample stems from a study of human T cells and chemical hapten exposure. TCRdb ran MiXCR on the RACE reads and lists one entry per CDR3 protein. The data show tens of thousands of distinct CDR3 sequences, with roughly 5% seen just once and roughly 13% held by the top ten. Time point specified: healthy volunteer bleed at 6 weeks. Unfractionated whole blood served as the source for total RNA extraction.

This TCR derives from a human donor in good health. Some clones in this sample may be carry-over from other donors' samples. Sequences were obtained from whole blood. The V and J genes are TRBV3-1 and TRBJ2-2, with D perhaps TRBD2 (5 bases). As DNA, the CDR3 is TGTGCCAGCAGCTGGCACCCGGGATTGGGCACCGGGGAGCTGTTTTTT. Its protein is CASSWHPGLGTGELFF.